The T cell receptor beta chain under discussion was sequenced for a study of Tregs in tolerant kidney transplant recipients. Assay used: immunoSEQ multiplex PCR; TCRdb lists only in-frame clones, some missing. The data show 84,000 or so clones, approximately 93% seen once. Recipients received nonmyeloablative bone marrow transplants from related graft donors, with transient mixed chimerism. Whole-study findings and limits: This study did not directly address biological reproducibility. Tregs expanded with activated donor B cells seemed most donor-specific. For some patients, primers changed over time, blocking nucleotide-level comparison. Antigen-driven expansion was suggested because donor-specific Tregs expanded more than all Tregs in tolerant patients.

Germline CDR1 ENHRY, CDR2 SYGVKD. The CDR3 spans 14 residues. The germline V and J ends were trimmed by 6 bases and 4 bases, with 12 bases remaining between them. This clone showed up just a few times. Its antigen is not identified. The clonotype comes from a human patient who received a combined kidney and bone marrow transplant. Some T cells may be provided by the graft donor. This sequence joins TRBV10-3 and TRBJ1-4, with no clear D. Source: CD4+ T cells from blood (PBMCs), taken 12 months after the transplant. The CDR3 coding sequence is TGTGCCATCAGGGGTCCCGGAGGTAATGAAAAACTGTTTTTT. This translates into CAIRGPGGNEKLFF.